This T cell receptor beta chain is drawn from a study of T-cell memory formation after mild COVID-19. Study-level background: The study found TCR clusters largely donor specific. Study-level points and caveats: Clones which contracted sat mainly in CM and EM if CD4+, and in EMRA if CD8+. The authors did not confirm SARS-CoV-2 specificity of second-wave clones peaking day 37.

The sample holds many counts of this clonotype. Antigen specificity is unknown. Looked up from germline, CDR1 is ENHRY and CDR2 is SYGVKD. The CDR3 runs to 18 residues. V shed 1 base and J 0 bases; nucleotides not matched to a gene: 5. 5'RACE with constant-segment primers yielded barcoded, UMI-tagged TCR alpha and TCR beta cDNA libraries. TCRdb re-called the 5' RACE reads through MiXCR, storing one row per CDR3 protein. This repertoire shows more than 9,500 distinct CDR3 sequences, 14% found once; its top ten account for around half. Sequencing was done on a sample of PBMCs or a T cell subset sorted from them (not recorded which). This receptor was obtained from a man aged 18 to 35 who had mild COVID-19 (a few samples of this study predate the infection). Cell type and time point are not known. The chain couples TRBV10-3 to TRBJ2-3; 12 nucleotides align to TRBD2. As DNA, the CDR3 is TGTGCCATCAGTGAGTATGGACTAGCGGGATCTAGCACAGATACGCAGTATTTT. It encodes CAISEYGLAGSSTDTQYF.